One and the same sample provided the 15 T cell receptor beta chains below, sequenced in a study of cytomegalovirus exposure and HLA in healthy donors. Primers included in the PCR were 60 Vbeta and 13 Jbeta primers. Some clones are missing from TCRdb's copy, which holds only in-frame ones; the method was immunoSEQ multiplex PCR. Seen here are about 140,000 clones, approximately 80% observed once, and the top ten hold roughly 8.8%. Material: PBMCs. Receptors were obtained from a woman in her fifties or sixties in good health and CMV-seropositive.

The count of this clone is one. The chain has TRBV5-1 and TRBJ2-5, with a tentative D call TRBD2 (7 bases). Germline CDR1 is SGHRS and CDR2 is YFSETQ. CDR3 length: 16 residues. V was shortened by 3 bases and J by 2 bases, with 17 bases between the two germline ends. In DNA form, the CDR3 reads TGCGCCAGCAGCTGGCTCGAGGGGGGGGAACAAGAGACCCAGTACTTC. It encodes CASSWLEGGEQETQYF.

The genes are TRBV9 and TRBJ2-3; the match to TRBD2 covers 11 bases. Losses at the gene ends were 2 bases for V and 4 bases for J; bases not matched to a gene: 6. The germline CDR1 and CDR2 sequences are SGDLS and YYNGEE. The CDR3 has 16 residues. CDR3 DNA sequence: TGTGCCAGCAGCGTTAGCGGGGGGGCTCTGTCAGATACGCAGTATTTT. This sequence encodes CASSVSGGALSDTQYF.

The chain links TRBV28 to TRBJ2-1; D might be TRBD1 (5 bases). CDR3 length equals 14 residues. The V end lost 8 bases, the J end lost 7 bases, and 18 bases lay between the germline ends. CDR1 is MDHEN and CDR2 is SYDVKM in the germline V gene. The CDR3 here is CASGESVRGNEQFF. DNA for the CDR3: TGTGCCAGCGGCGAGAGCGTTAGGGGAAATGAGCAGTTCTTC.

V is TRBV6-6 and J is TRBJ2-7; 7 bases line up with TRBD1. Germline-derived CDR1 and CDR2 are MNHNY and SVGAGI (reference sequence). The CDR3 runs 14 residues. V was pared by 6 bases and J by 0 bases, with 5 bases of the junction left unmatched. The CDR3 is CASRTQGTSYEQYF. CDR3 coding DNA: TGTGCCAGCAGGACACAGGGGACCTCCTACGAGCAGTACTTC.

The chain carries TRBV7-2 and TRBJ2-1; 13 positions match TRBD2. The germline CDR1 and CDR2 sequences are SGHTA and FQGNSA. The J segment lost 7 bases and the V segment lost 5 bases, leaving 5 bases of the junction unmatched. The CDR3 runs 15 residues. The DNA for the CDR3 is TGTGCCAGCAGCACACTAGCGGGGGGGGTTAATGAGCAGTTCTTC. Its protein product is CASSTLAGGVNEQFF.

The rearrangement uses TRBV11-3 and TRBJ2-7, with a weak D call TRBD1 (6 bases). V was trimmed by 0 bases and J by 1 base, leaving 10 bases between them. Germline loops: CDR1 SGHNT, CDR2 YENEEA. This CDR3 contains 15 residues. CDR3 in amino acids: CASSLEAQGSYEQYF. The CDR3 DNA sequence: TGTGCCAGCAGCTTAGAAGCCCAGGGGTCCTACGAGCAGTACTTC.

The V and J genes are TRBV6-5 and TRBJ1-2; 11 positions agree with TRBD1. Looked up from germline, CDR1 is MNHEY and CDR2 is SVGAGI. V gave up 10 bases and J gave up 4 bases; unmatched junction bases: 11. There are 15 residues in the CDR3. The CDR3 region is CAISPGQGVIYGYTF. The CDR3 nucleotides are TGTGCCATCAGCCCGGGACAGGGGGTAATCTATGGCTACACCTTC.

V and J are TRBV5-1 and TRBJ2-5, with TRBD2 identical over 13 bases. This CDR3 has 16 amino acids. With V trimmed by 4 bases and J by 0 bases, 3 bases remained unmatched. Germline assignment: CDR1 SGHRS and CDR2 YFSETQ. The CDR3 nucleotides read TGCGCCAGCAGCCTGGGACTAGCGGGGTACCAAGAGACCCAGTACTTC. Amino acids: CASSLGLAGYQETQYF.

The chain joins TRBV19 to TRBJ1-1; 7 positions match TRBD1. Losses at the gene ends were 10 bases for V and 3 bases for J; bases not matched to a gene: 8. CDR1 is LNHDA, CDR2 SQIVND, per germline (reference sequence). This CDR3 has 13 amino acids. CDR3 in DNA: TGTGCCACGAAGTTTGGACAGGACACTGAAGCTTTCTTT. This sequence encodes CATKFGQDTEAFF.

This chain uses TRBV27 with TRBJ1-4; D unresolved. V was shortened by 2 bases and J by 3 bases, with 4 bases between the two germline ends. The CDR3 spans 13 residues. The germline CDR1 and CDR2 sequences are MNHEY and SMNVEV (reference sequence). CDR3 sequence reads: CASSLQSNEKLFF. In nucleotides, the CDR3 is TGTGCCAGCAGTTTACAGTCTAATGAAAAACTGTTTTTT.

CDR3 coding DNA: TGCGCCAGCAGCTTGATCGGGACAGGGATGAACACTGAAGCTTTCTTT. This sequence encodes CASSLIGTGMNTEAFF. The chain couples TRBV5-1 to TRBJ1-1; 9 bases align to TRBD1. CDR1 and CDR2 (germline): SGHRS, YFSETQ. This CDR3 contains 16 residues. V dropped 1 base and J dropped 0; count of bases not matched to a gene: 4.

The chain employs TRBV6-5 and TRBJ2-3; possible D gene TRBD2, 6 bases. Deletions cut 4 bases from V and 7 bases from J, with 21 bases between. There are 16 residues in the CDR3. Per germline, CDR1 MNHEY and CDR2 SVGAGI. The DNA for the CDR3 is TGTGCCAGCAGTTCAATTGCCGGGGGACGCTCGAATACGCAGTATTTT. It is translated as CASSSIAGGRSNTQYF.

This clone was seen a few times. The CDR3 loop is CASKILGGTGGGQPQHF. As DNA, the CDR3 is TGTGCCAGTAAAATATTAGGGGGGACAGGGGGCGGTCAGCCCCAGCATTTT. The rearrangement joins TRBV19 to TRBJ1-5; TRBD1 aligns across 12 bases. V lost 7 bases and J lost 6; bases outside the gene matches: 13. CDR1 is LNHDA and CDR2 is SQIVND in the germline V gene (reference sequence). The CDR3 has 17 residues.

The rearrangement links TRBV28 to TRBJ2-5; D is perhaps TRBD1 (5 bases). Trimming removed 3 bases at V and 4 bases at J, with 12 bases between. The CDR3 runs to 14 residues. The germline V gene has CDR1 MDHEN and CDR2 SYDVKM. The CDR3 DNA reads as TGTGCCAGCAGTTTGGCCAGGGAAGGAGAGACCCAGTACTTC. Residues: CASSLAREGETQYF.

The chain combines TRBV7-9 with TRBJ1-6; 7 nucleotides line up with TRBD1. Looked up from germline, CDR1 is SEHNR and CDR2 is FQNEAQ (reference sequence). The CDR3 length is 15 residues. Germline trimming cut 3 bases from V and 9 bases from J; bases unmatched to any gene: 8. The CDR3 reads CASSFGQGVGSPLHF. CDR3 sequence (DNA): TGTGCCAGCAGCTTCGGGCAGGGGGTCGGTTCACCCCTCCACTTT.